These 9 T cell receptor beta chains share one sample of origin, sequenced in a study of cytomegalovirus exposure and HLA in healthy donors. The PCR employed 60 Vbeta primers together with 13 Jbeta primers. The protocol was immunoSEQ multiplex PCR, while the TCRdb copy is restricted to in-frame clones and leaves out a portion. The table shows fewer than 120,000 clones, with about three quarters occurring only once. The sample taken for sequencing was PBMCs. The receptors were gathered from an older woman in good health and CMV-seropositive.

This clone appeared a single time. V gene TRBV9 combines with J gene TRBJ2-3; 9 bases align to TRBD1. Germline CDR1 SGDLS, CDR2 YYNGEE. The CDR3 loop spans 16 amino acids. V shed 4 bases and J 4 bases; nucleotides not matched to a gene: 10. DNA for the CDR3: TGTGCCAGCAGCCCACAGGGGGCGCTTAGGGCAGATACGCAGTATTTT. This encodes CASSPQGALRADTQYF.

This clone was seen a few times. The genes are TRBV6-5 and TRBJ1-4; D ambiguous. Germline assignment: CDR1 MNHEY and CDR2 SVGAGI. The CDR3 spans 16 residues. V was shortened by 0 bases and J by 8 bases, with 16 bases between the two germline ends. For the CDR3, the DNA is TGTGCCAGCAGTTACTCGGTCGGGAGTACCAGCGAAAAACTGTTTTTT. Translated: CASSYSVGSTSEKLFF.

V is TRBV5-1 and J is TRBJ1-5; D is possibly TRBD1 (5 bases). The V end lost 0 bases, the J end lost 5 bases, and 9 bases lay between the germline ends. From germline, CDR1 is SGHRS and CDR2 YFSETQ. This CDR3 region has 14 residues. For the CDR3, the DNA is TGCGCCAGCAGCTTGGTAGGACATGATCAGCCCCAGCATTTT. Residues: CASSLVGHDQPQHF.

This clone was observed a few times. This rearrangement joins TRBV10-3 to TRBJ1-2, with D possibly TRBD1 on 5 matching bases. Trimming pared 3 bases from V and 4 bases from J, leaving 12 bases between. The CDR3 is 14 amino acids. Germline V gives CDR1 ENHRY, CDR2 SYGVKD. This CDR3 is CAISDRGTSYGYTF. CDR3 in DNA: TGTGCCATCAGTGACCGGGGGACGAGCTATGGCTACACCTTC.

The chain links TRBV28 to TRBJ1-1, with 9 bases fitting TRBD1. CDR1 is MDHEN, CDR2 SYDVKM, per germline. The CDR3 extends over 18 amino acids. With V trimmed by 5 bases and J by 7 bases, 20 bases remained unmatched. The CDR3 nucleotides read TGTGCCAGCAGTCTCCTAAACTTAGGATCACAGGGGGCGGTTGAAGCTTTCTTT. Translated: CASSLLNLGSQGAVEAFF.

CDR3 bases: TGTGCCAGCAGCCCATCACTACCCACAGATACGCAGTATTTT. Translated, it gives CASSPSLPTDTQYF. The J gene is TRBJ2-3, the V gene TRBV5-4; D unresolved. V was pared by 4 bases and J by 2 bases, with 11 bases between. CDR1 and CDR2 (germline): SGHNT, YYREEE (reference sequence). The CDR3 has 14 residues. The full variable domain, completed using reference TRBV5-4 and TRBJ2-3, is ETGVTQSPTHLIKTRGQQVTLRCSSQSGHNTVSWYQQALGQGPQFIFQYYREEENGRGNFPPRFSGLQFPNYSSELNVNALELDDSALYLCASSPSLPTDTQYFGPGTRLTVL.

CDR3 sequence (DNA): TGTGCCAGCAGTCCTCGGACAGAGCCGAGCGGGGAGCTGTTTTTT. Translating it yields CASSPRTEPSGELFF. The chain is built from TRBV27 and TRBJ2-2; possible D gene TRBD1, 6 bases. The V end lost 5 bases, the J end lost 7 bases, and 17 bases lay between the germline ends. This CDR3 has 15 amino acids. In germline, CDR1 is MNHEY, CDR2 SMNVEV (reference sequence).

This clone was seen more than once but under ten times. The V and J genes are TRBV4-2 and TRBJ2-7; D perhaps matches TRBD1 (6 bases). Germline V gene data show CDR1 as LGHNA and CDR2 as YNFKEQ. V lost 2 bases to trimming and J lost 2 bases, with 7 bases between them. This CDR3 contains 13 residues. This CDR3 reads CASSQHRAYEQYF. The CDR3, as DNA: TGTGCCAGCAGCCAACACAGGGCCTACGAGCAGTACTTC.

V and J are TRBV6-1 and TRBJ2-7; D might be TRBD1 (6 bases). Per the germline V gene, CDR1 is MNHNS and CDR2 is SASEGT. The CDR3 has 14 residues. V gave up 6 bases and J gave up 0 bases, with 12 bases separating them. This chain's CDR3 is CASSHRDGSYEQYF. DNA of the CDR3: TGTGCCAGCAGCCACAGGGACGGCTCCTACGAGCAGTACTTC.